This TCR beta chain was captured by sequencing in a study of T cells after yellow fever vaccination. They built TCR cDNA with 5'RACE template switching, a step that put in a universal primer site and UMIs. TCRdb re-derived calls from the 5' RACE reads in MiXCR, one entry per CDR3 protein. The sample holds around 340,000 distinct CDR3 sequences, approximately 13% seen once. The CDR3 is made up of 13 amino acids. After removal of 2 bases from V and 7 bases from J, the junction contained 7 bases not matched to a gene. CDR1 is GTSNPN and CDR2 is SVGIG in the germline V gene (reference sequence). The chain employs TRBV30 and TRBJ1-2, with 7 nucleotides matching TRBD1. The TCR originated in a man between 18 and 35 years old who received the YFV17D yellow fever vaccine. The input for sequencing was CD4+ T cells sorted from PBMCs, taken 15 days after the yellow fever booster vaccination. This chain's CDR3 is CAWSRGRGLGYTF. In DNA form, the CDR3 reads TGTGCCTGGAGTCGAGGGAGGGGGCTTGGCTACACCTTC.